Listed here are 18 T cell receptor beta chains from one sample, sequenced in a study of shared clonotypes between healthy human individuals. Some clones are missing from TCRdb's copy, which holds only in-frame ones; the method was immunoSEQ multiplex PCR. The table lists about 2 million clones, about 95% of them singletons. CD45RO-negative cells were positively selected for CCR7, leaving out terminally differentiated effector memory CD45RA+ cells. Sample: naive CD8+ T cells sorted from blood. Source of these receptors: a man between 18 and 35 years old in good health.

The V gene is TRBV11-2, the J gene TRBJ2-7; 9 bases fit TRBD1. The CDR3 contains 16 residues. Germline V gene lookup returns CDR1 SGHAT and CDR2 FQNNGV. Trimming removed 4 bases from V and 4 bases from J; junction bases left unmatched: 11. CDR3 in amino acids: CASSSPAGTGPYEQYF. In DNA form, the CDR3 reads TGTGCCAGCAGCTCCCCCGCCGGGACAGGGCCGTACGAGCAGTACTTC.

The J gene is TRBJ2-7, the V gene TRBV29-1, with D uncertain. From germline, CDR1 is SQVTM and CDR2 ANQGSEA. The CDR3 runs to 12 residues. V was trimmed by 6 bases and J by 1 base, leaving 10 bases between them. CDR3 in amino acids: CSVESRSYEQYF. The CDR3 DNA follows: TGCAGCGTGGAAAGCAGGTCCTACGAGCAGTACTTC.

The chain combines TRBV7-9 with TRBJ1-3, with no clear D. This CDR3 region has 14 residues. CDR1 and CDR2 from the germline V gene are SEHNR and FQNEAQ (reference sequence). The V gene lost 5 bases and the J gene lost 5 bases, with 13 bases spanning the gap. The CDR3 reads CASSPRRDRNTIYF. CDR3 bases: TGTGCCAGCAGCCCCCGTCGGGATAGAAACACCATATATTTT.

V and J are TRBV4-2 and TRBJ2-3; 7 bases fit TRBD2. The CDR3 is 14 amino acids. Germline V gene sequence: CDR1 LGHNA, CDR2 YNFKEQ. V trimming: 1 base; J trimming: 4 bases; junction bases outside the gene matches: 2. The DNA of the CDR3 is TGTGCCAGCAGCCAAGTTCTAGCGGCAGATACGCAGTATTTT. It translates to CASSQVLAADTQYF.

The V and J genes are TRBV4-1 and TRBJ2-7; TRBD1 matches 8 bases. Germline loops: CDR1 MGHRA, CDR2 YSYEKL. Trimming removed 0 bases from V and 2 bases from J; junction bases left unmatched: 9. The CDR3 is 17 residues long. In DNA, the CDR3 is TGCGCCAGCAGCCAAGATCGACAGGGGAATTTGCCCTACGAGCAGTACTTC. Protein sequence: CASSQDRQGNLPYEQYF.

This chain joins TRBV15 and TRBJ1-2; a weak D match, TRBD1 (6 bases). Trimming pared 0 bases from V and 8 bases from J, leaving 13 bases between. Germline V gene lookup returns CDR1 LNHNV and CDR2 YYDKDF (reference sequence). The CDR3 has 14 amino acids. Written as DNA, the CDR3 is TGTGCCACCAGCAGAGATTCAGGGGACGTCGGCTACACCTTC. Translating it yields CATSRDSGDVGYTF.

CDR3 protein: CATMGGEETQYF. CDR3 sequence (DNA): TGTGCCACCATGGGGGGGGAGGAGACCCAGTACTTC. The chain employs TRBV10-3 and TRBJ2-5, with 7 nucleotides matching TRBD2. With 10 bases clipped from V and 5 bases from J, the junction kept 7 bases outside the gene matches. This CDR3 is 12 amino acids long. Germline loops: CDR1 ENHRY, CDR2 SYGVKD.

The chain joins TRBV2 to TRBJ1-1; unclear D gene. This CDR3 contains 13 residues. The V end lost 1 base, the J end lost 0 bases, and 3 bases lay between the germline ends. Germline V gene data show CDR1 as SNHLY and CDR2 as FYNNEI. In DNA form, the CDR3 reads TGTGCCAGCAGTGAAGTGGTGAACACTGAAGCTTTCTTT. Residues: CASSEVVNTEAFF.

Turning to this clone: An end of the junction does not agree with germline; a read error may underlie this. This chain links TRBV29-1 with TRBJ2-3; tentatively, D is TRBD1 (6 bases). CDR1 and CDR2 (germline): SQVTM, ANQGSEA. The CDR3 consists of 16 residues. CDR3 in amino acids: CSVEGGHEEITNTQYF. The CDR3 bases are TGCAGCGTTGAAGGGGGACACGAAGAGATCACAAATACGCAGTATTTT.

The rearrangement joins TRBV9 to TRBJ1-2, with TRBD1 identical over 7 bases. J lost 8 bases, V lost 3 bases, and 10 bases had no gene match. Germline CDR1 reads SGDLS; CDR2 reads YYNGEE. This CDR3 contains 14 residues. The CDR3 DNA reads as TGTGCCAGCAGCGCCGGGACAGAGGTAGGGGGCTACACCTTC. Translation gives CASSAGTEVGGYTF.

The CDR3 protein is CASSRFGSSYNSPLHF. The CDR3 DNA reads TGTGCCAGCAGCCGGTTTGGGAGCTCCTATAATTCACCCCTCCACTTT. The rearrangement joins TRBV13 to TRBJ1-6, with unresolved D. The CDR3 contains 16 residues. The V gene's germline CDR1 is PRHDT and CDR2 FYEKMQ (reference sequence). Trimming took 5 bases from V and 0 from J, leaving 11 bases between them.

CDR3 loop: CASSIESGASFAGELFF. DNA for the CDR3: TGTGCCAGTAGTATAGAATCCGGGGCCTCCTTCGCCGGGGAGCTGTTTTTT. The V call is TRBV19, the J call TRBJ2-2, with D perhaps matching TRBD1 or TRBD2 (5 bases each). V lost 0 bases, J lost 6 bases, and 17 bases lay in between. The CDR3 has 17 residues. Germline assignment: CDR1 LNHDA and CDR2 SQIVND (reference sequence).

The chain carries TRBV13 and TRBJ1-1; a possible D gene is TRBD1 (6 bases). The CDR3 spans 13 residues. V was pared by 3 bases and J by 4 bases, with 9 bases between. Per germline, CDR1 PRHDT and CDR2 FYEKMQ (reference sequence). This chain's CDR3 is CASSFGGATEAFF. The DNA for the CDR3 is TGTGCCAGCAGCTTTGGGGGGGCCACTGAAGCTTTCTTT.

This rearrangement joins TRBV27 to TRBJ1-1; the match to TRBD1 covers 8 bases. The germline V gene encodes CDR1 MNHEY and CDR2 SMNVEV (reference sequence). The CDR3 totals 15 residues. The junction had 6 bases not matched to a gene; V was cut back by 5 bases and J by 1 base. CDR3 sequence reads: CASSPFRGPNTEAFF. For the CDR3, the DNA is TGTGCCAGCAGTCCCTTCAGGGGGCCGAACACTGAAGCTTTCTTT.

The chain is built from TRBV28 and TRBJ1-6; unclear D gene. The CDR3 is made up of 18 amino acids. Per germline, CDR1 MDHEN and CDR2 SYDVKM. V lost 4 bases and J 0 bases, leaving 16 bases between the germline ends. This CDR3 is CASSSDSEGVSYNSPLHF. The DNA for the CDR3 is TGTGCCAGCAGTTCCGACTCGGAGGGAGTCTCCTATAATTCACCCCTCCACTTT.

The V and J genes are TRBV6-1 and TRBJ2-3; D may be TRBD1 or TRBD2 (5 bases each). The CDR3 is 14 residues long. V lost 7 bases and J 6 bases, leaving 17 bases between the germline ends. CDR1 and CDR2 from the germline V gene are MNHNS and SASEGT. The CDR3 spells CASTPYWGIDTQYF. CDR3 nucleotide sequence: TGTGCCAGCACCCCCTATTGGGGGATTGATACGCAGTATTTT.

V usage is TRBV5-5 and J usage is TRBJ2-7, with D possibly being TRBD1 (6 bases). The CDR3 covers 14 residues. V gave up 0 bases and J gave up 5 bases, with 12 bases separating them. Germline V lookup: CDR1 SGHKS, CDR2 YYEKEE (reference sequence). The CDR3 protein is CASSLVRRGDEQYF. CDR3 sequence (DNA): TGTGCCAGCAGCTTGGTTCGCAGGGGAGACGAGCAGTACTTC.

In nucleotides, the CDR3 is TGTGCCAGCAGTGAAGGGACAGGGATCGGCAATCAGCCCCAGCATTTT. This sequence encodes CASSEGTGIGNQPQHF. The chain recombines TRBV2 with TRBJ1-5; 8 nucleotides line up with TRBD1. V shed 1 base, J shed 2 bases, and the junction held 4 bases outside the gene matches. The CDR3 covers 16 residues. CDR1 SNHLY and CDR2 FYNNEI come from the germline V gene.